A selection of T cell receptor beta chains follows, all from one sample in a study of pediatric ulcerative colitis. Using immunoSEQ multiplex PCR, the repertoire was profiled, and TCRdb retains in-frame clones only, with some absent. The sample has around 18,000 clones, roughly 70% seen once; the top ten hold around 7%. The specimen sequenced was gut tissue. The source of these receptors is a boy younger than 18 with moderate ulcerative colitis. Each CDR3 is given with its conserved first and last residue. A D gene is named only where the DNA matches it firmly. Size is stated for part of the rows, as once, few or many counts, or as a class when the clone is expanded.

V gene,CDR3 length,clone size,J gene,D gene,CDR3 DNA,CDR3 protein
TRBV11-3,15,NA,TRBJ1-1,NA,TGTGCCAGCAGCTCTGGGGGGGGCAGCGACACTGAAGCTTTCTTT,CASSSGGGSDTEAFF
TRBV5-1,14,NA,TRBJ2-5,NA,TGCGCCAGCAGAGTCGCGGGAAGGTCCGAGACCCAGTACTTC,CASRVAGRSETQYF
TRBV4-1,13,NA,TRBJ1-4,NA,TGCGCCAGCAGGTGGTCTACAGAAGATAGGCTGTTTTTT,CASRWSTEDRLFF
TRBV5-1,14,NA,TRBJ2-7,NA,TGCGCCAGCAGAACGGATCTTAGCTCCTACGAGCAGTACTTC,CASRTDLSSYEQYF
TRBV25-1,14,few,TRBJ1-2,NA,TGTGCCAGCAGTGAATCTGGTGGGGGCTGGGGCTACACCTTC,CASSESGGGWGYTF
TRBV18,16,NA,TRBJ2-7,TRBD1,TGTGCCAGCTCACCCCCCGGGAACAGGGGGCTCTCCGAGCAGTACTTC,CASSPPGNRGLSEQYF
TRBV7-9,14,NA,TRBJ1-2,NA,TGTGCCAGCAGCTTAGGGACTGATAACTATGGCTACACCTTC,CASSLGTDNYGYTF
TRBV5-1,14,few,TRBJ1-2,NA,TGCGCCAGCAGCCAGGAACCGGGGCCCTATGGCTACACCTTC,CASSQEPGPYGYTF
TRBV5-4,14,NA,TRBJ1-1,TRBD1,TGTGCCAGCAGCCCTCCAGGGGGGGTCGCTGAAGCTTTCTTT,CASSPPGGVAEAFF
TRBV29-1,10,NA,TRBJ1-1,NA,TGCAGCGTTCTCGACACTGAAGCTTTCTTT,CSVLDTEAFF
TRBV6-1,14,NA,TRBJ1-3,TRBD1,TGTGCCAGCCAGACAGGGGCTACTGGAAACACCATATATTTT,CASQTGATGNTIYF
TRBV15,16,NA,TRBJ1-1,NA,TGTGCCACCAGACAACGGAGCCAGGGTAGAAACACTGAAGCTTTCTTT,CATRQRSQGRNTEAFF
TRBV6-5,14,NA,TRBJ2-7,TRBD2,TGTGCCAGCAGTAGATTAGCGGGGGGGTACGAGCAGTACTTC,CASSRLAGGYEQYF
TRBV5-1,15,NA,TRBJ2-2,NA,TGCGCCAGCAGCTTCGGGACATTTAGCACCGGGGAGCTGTTTTTT,CASSFGTFSTGELFF
TRBV29-1,14,NA,TRBJ2-1,TRBD1,TGCAGCGGCCGTACGGGACAGCTCTACAATGAGCAGTTCTTC,CSGRTGQLYNEQFF
TRBV9,15,NA,TRBJ1-3,NA,TGTGCCAGCAGCGCCTCCACAGGGACTGGAAACACCATATATTTT,CASSASTGTGNTIYF
TRBV27,11,NA,TRBJ1-5,NA,TGTGCCAGTCCGCCTAATGAGCCCCAGCATTTT,CASPPNEPQHF
TRBV5-1,15,NA,TRBJ2-7,NA,TGCGCCAGCAGCTTGGGGAACAGGGAATCGGGTGAGCAGTACTTC,CASSLGNRESGEQYF
TRBV7-2,13,NA,TRBJ2-5,NA,TGTGCCAGCAGCTTAACCCCCCAAGAGACCCAGTACTTC,CASSLTPQETQYF
TRBV11-2,13,few,TRBJ2-3,NA,TGTGCCAGCAGAAGGACAGTTGGGGGTACGCAGTATTTT,CASRRTVGGTQYF
TRBV27,19,NA,TRBJ1-5,TRBD1,TGTGCCAGCAGTCCCCGTCCCGGGACAGAGGCATATAGCAATCAGCCCCAGCATTTT,CASSPRPGTEAYSNQPQHF
TRBV2,14,few,TRBJ1-1,NA,TGTGCCATCAAAGGGGACGGCTCGTACACTGAAGCTTTCTTT,CAIKGDGSYTEAFF
TRBV7-9,16,few,TRBJ2-2,TRBD1,TGTGCCAGCACCCTAGGGGGCCAAACTAACACCGGGGAGCTGTTTTTT,CASTLGGQTNTGELFF
TRBV7-2,16,NA,TRBJ2-3,TRBD2,TGTGCCAGCAGCTTGTGGCGGGAGGTGGGCACAGATACGCAGTATTTT,CASSLWREVGTDTQYF
TRBV15,15,NA,TRBJ1-5,TRBD1,TGTGCCACCGCCCCAAGGGCACAGGGGGAATGGCCCCAGCATTTT,CATAPRAQGEWPQHF
TRBV5-1,13,NA,TRBJ2-3,NA,TGCGCCAGCAGTTTTGAGGGCACAGATACGCAGTATTTT,CASSFEGTDTQYF
TRBV7-9,17,NA,TRBJ2-7,NA,TGTGCCAGCAGCTTAGGGGCGGGCAGGTCGATATCCTACGAGCAGTACTTC,CASSLGAGRSISYEQYF
TRBV19,16,NA,TRBJ2-7,TRBD1,TGTGCCAGTAGTAGACAAAGCCGGGACAGGGGGCACGAGCAGTACTTC,CASSRQSRDRGHEQYF
TRBV4-1,14,NA,TRBJ1-1,NA,TGCGCCAGCAGCCAAGAGGGGGCGCGCACTGAAGCTTTCTTT,CASSQEGARTEAFF
TRBV21-1,13,NA,TRBJ1-2,NA,TGTGCCAGCAGCATCTCCCGTACCTATGGCTACACCTTC,CASSISRTYGYTF
TRBV14,14,NA,TRBJ1-1,NA,TGTGCCAGCAGCCTGGTGAGTGGGTACACTGAAGCTTTCTTT,CASSLVSGYTEAFF
TRBV27,15,NA,TRBJ1-1,NA,TGTGCCAGCAGTTTCCGGCAGCACTCGAACACTGAAGCTTTCTTT,CASSFRQHSNTEAFF
TRBV5-1,16,NA,TRBJ2-2,NA,TGCGCCAGCAGCTTGGTAGGTGGTTCAAACACCGGGGAGCTGTTTTTT,CASSLVGGSNTGELFF
TRBV4-1,18,NA,TRBJ2-4,TRBD1,TGCGCCAGCAGCCAAGATCTCGACAGGGGGCTAGCCAAAAACATTCAGTACTTC,CASSQDLDRGLAKNIQYF
TRBV2,13,NA,TRBJ1-2,NA,TGTGCCAGCAGGGTGGCGGGGAAAGGCGGCTACACCTTC,CASRVAGKGGYTF
TRBV7-6,14,once,TRBJ2-2,NA,TGTGCCAGCAGCTTAGCGTCAGGCACCGGGGAGCTGTTTTTT,CASSLASGTGELFF